The clone carrying this T cell receptor (beta chain) showed up just once. TCRdb's copy holds only in-frame clones and misses some; the assay was immunoSEQ multiplex PCR. The data hold some 110,000 clones, with about 80% observed a single time. CDR1 is MDHEN and CDR2 is SYDVKM in the germline V gene. The V gene end was trimmed by 7 bases and the J gene end by 7 bases; junction bases not matched to a gene: 4. This CDR3 is built from 12 residues. This entry is derived from a study of blood T cell repertoires in COVID-19. This TCR derives from a woman of 80 years or more with active or convalescent COVID-19. The J gene is TRBJ1-2, the V gene TRBV28; TRBD1 matches at 9 bases. The sample taken for sequencing was peripheral blood. The CDR3: CASNQQGAGYTF. Here the CDR3 DNA reads TGTGCCAGCAATCAACAGGGGGCTGGCTACACCTTC.